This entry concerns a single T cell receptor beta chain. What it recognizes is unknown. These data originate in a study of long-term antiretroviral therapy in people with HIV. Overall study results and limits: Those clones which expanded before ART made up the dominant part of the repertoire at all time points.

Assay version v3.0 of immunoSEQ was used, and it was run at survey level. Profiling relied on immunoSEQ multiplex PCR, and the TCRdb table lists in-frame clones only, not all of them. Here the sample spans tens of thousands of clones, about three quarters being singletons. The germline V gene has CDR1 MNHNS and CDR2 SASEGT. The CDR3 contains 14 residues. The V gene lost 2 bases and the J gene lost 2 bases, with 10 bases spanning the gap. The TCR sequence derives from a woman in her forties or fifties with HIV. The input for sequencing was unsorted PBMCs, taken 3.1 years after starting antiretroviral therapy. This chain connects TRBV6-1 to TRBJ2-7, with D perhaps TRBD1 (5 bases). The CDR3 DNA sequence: TGTGCCAGCAGTGAAAACAGGTACACCTACGAGCAGTACTTC. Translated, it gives CASSENRYTYEQYF.